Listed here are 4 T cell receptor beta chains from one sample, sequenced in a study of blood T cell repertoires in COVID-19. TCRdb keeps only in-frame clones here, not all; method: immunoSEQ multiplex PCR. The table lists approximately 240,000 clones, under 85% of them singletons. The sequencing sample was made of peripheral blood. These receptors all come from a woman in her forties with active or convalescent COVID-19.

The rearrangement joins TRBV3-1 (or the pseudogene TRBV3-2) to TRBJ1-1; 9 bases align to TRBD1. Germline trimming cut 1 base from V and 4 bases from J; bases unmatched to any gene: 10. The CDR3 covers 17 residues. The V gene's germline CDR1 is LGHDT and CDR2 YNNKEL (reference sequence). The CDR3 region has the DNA TGTGCCAGCAGCCAAGCCCCCGGGACAGGGTCGGGCACTGAAGCTTTCTTT. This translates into CASSQAPGTGSGTEAFF.

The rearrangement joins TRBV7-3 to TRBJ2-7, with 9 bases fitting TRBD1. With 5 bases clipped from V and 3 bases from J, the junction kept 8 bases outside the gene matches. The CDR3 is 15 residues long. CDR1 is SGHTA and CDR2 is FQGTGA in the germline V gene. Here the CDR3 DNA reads TGTGCCAGCAGCCCCTCTTGGGGACAGGGCTACGAGCAGTACTTC. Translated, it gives CASSPSWGQGYEQYF.

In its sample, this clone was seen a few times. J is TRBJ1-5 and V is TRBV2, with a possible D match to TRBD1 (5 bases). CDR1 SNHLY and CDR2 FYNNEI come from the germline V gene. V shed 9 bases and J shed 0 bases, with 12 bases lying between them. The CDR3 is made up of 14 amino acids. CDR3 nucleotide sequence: TGTGCCAGGGGGGGGACGGATAGCAATCAGCCCCAGCATTTT. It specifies CARGGTDSNQPQHF.

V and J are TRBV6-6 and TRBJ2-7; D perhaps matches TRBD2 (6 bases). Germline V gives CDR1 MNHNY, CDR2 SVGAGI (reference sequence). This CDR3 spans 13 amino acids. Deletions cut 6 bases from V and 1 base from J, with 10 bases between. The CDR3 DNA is TGTGCCAGCAGAGGGGACTCTTCCTACGAGCAGTACTTC. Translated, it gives CASRGDSSYEQYF.